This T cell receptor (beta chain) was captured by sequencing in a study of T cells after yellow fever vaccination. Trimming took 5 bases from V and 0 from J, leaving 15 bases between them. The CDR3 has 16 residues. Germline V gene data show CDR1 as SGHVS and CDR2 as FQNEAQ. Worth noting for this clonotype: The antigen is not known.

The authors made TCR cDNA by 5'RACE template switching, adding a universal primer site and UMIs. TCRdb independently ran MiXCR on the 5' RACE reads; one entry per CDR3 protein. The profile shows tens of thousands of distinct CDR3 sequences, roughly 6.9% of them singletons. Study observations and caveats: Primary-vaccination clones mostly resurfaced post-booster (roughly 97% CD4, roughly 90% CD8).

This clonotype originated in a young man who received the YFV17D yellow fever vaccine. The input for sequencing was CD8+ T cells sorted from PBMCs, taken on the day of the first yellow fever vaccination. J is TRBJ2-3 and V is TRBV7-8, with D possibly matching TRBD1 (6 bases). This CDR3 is CASSPIEGGSTDTQYF. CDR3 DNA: TGTGCCAGCAGCCCCATTGAAGGGGGAAGCACAGATACGCAGTATTTT.